This TCR beta chain originates from a study of T cells after posttransplantation cyclophosphamide. Measured with immunoSEQ multiplex PCR; TCRdb has only the in-frame clones, and not every one. The table records 15,000 to 20,000 clones, approximately 81% of them present only once. Sampled 1 year posttransplant, controls received myeloablative marrow transplants, methotrexate and a calcineurin inhibitor. J was trimmed by 4 bases and V by 3 bases; bases with no gene match: 7. Germline V gene sequence: CDR1 MNHNY, CDR2 SVGAGI (reference sequence). This CDR3 contains 15 residues. This chain links TRBV6-6 with TRBJ1-2; 8 bases fit TRBD1. The sequence was obtained from a young adult male patient who received an allogeneic stem cell transplant from an unrelated donor, was CMV-positive, and had acute and chronic GVHD. Some T cells may be transferred from the graft donor. The sample was PBMCs, taken 410 to 450 days after allogeneic stem cell transplant with calcineurin inhibitor and methotrexate. CDR3 sequence (DNA): TGTGCCAGCAGTTATCGCGGACAGGGAAGCTATGGCTACACCTTC. As protein: CASSYRGQGSYGYTF.